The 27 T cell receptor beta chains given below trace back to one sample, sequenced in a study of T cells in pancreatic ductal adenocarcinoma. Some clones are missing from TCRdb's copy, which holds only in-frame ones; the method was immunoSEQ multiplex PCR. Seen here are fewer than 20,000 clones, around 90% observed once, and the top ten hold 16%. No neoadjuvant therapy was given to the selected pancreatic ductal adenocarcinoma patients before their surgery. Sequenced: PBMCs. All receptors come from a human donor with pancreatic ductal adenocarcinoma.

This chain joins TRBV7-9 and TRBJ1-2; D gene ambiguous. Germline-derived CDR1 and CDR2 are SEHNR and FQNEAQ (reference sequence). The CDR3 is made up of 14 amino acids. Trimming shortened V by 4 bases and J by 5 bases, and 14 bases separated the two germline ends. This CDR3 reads CASSWTGIQYGYTF. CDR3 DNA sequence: TGTGCCAGCAGCTGGACTGGGATCCAATATGGCTACACCTTC.

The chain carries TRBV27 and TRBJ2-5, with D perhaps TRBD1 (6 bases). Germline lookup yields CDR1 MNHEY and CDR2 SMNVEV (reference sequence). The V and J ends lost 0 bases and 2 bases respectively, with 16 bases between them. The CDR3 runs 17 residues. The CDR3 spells CASSLSSFRGDQETQYF. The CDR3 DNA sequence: TGTGCCAGCAGTTTATCGTCTTTCAGGGGTGATCAAGAGACCCAGTACTTC.

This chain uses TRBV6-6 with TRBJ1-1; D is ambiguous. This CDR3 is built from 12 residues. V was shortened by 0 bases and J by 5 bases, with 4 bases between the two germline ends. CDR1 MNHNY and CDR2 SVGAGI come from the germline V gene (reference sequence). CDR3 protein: CASSYSVTEAFF. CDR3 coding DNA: TGTGCCAGCAGTTACTCGGTAACTGAAGCTTTCTTT.

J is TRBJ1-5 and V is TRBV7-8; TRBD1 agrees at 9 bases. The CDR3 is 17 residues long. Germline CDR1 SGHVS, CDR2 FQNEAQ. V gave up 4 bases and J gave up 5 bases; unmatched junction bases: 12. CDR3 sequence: CASSSDLGQGLYQPQHF. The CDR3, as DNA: TGTGCCAGCAGCTCAGACCTTGGACAGGGGCTCTATCAGCCCCAGCATTTT.

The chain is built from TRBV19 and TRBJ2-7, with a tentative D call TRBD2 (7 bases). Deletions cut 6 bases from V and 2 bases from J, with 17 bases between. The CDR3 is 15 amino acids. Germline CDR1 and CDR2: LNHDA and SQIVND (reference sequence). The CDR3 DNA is TGTGCCAGTAGCCTAGGGGGGGCAAGCACCTACGAGCAGTACTTC. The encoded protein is CASSLGGASTYEQYF.

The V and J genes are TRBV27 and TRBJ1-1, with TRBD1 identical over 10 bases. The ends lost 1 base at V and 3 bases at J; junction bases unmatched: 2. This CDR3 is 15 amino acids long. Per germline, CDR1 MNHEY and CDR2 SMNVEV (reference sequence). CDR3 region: CASSLFGTGDTEAFF. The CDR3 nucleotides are TGTGCCAGCAGTTTATTTGGGACAGGGGACACTGAAGCTTTCTTT.

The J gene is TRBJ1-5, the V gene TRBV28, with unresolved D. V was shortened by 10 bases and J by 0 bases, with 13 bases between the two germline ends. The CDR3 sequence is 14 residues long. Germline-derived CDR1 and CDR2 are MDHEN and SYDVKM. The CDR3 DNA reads TGTGCCACCCCGGATTTGTATAGCAATCAGCCCCAGCATTTT. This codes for CATPDLYSNQPQHF.

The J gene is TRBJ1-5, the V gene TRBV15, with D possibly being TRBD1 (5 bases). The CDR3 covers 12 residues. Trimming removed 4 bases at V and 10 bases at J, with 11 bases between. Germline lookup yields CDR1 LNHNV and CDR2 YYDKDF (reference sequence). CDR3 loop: CATSKGEIPQHF. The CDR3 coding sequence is TGTGCCACCAGCAAAGGGGAGATTCCCCAGCATTTT.

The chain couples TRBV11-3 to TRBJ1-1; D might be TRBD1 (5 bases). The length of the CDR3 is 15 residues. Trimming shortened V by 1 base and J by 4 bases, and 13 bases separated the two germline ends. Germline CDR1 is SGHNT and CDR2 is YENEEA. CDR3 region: CASSLGFRESTEAFF. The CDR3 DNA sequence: TGTGCCAGCAGCTTAGGTTTCAGGGAGAGCACTGAAGCTTTCTTT.

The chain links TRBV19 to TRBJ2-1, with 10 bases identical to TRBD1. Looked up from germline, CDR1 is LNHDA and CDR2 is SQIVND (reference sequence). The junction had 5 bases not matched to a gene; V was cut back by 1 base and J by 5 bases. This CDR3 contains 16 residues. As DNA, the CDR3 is TGTGCCAGTAGTATAGGGGACAGGGGTTTCCACAATGAGCAGTTCTTC. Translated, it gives CASSIGDRGFHNEQFF.

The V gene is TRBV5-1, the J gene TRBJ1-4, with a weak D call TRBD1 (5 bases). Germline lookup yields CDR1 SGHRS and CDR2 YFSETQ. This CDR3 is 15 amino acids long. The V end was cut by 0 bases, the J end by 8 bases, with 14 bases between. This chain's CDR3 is CASSLAPGNREKLFF. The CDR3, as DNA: TGCGCCAGCAGCTTGGCCCCGGGCAACAGGGAAAAACTGTTTTTT. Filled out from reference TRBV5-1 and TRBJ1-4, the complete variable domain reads KAGVTQTPRYLIKTRGQQVTLSCSPISGHRSVSWYQQTPGQGLQFLFEYFSETQRNKGNFPGRFSGRQFSNSRSEMNVSTLELGDSALYLCASSLAPGNREKLFFGSGTQLSVL.

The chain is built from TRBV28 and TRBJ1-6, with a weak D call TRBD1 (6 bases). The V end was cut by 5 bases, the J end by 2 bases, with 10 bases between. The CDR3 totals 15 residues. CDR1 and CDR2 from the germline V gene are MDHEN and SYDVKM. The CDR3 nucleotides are TGTGCCAGCAGTCAGACAGGAGCCTATAATTCACCCCTCCACTTT. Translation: CASSQTGAYNSPLHF.

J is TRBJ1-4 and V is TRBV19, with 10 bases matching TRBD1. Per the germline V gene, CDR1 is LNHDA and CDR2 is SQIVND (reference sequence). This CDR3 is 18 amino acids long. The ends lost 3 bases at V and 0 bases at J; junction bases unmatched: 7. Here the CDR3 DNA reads TGTGCCAGTAGTATCCGGGACAGGGGTTTTGCAACTAATGAAAAACTGTTTTTT. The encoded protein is CASSIRDRGFATNEKLFF.

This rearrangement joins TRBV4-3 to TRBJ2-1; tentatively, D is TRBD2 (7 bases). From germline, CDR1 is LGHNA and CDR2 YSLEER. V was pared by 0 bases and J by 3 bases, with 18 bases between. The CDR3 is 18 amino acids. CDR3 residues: CASSQDVVGGGLYNEQFF. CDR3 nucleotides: TGCGCCAGCAGCCAAGATGTTGTAGGGGGGGGCCTCTACAATGAGCAGTTCTTC.

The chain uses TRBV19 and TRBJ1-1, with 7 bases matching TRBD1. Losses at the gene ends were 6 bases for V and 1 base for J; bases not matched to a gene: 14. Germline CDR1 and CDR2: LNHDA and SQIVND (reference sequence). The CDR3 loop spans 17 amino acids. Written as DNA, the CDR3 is TGTGCCAGTAGATCTTACACAGGGGAGATAGGGAACACTGAAGCTTTCTTT. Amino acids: CASRSYTGEIGNTEAFF.

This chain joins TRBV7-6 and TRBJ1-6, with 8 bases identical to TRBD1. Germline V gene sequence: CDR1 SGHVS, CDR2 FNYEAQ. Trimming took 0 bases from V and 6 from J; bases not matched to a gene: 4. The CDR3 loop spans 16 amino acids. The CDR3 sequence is CASSLAGTGSNSPLHF. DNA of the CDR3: TGTGCCAGCAGCTTAGCGGGGACAGGTAGTAATTCACCCCTCCACTTT. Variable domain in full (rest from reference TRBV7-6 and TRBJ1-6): GAGVSQSPRYKVTKRGQDVALRCDPISGHVSLYWYRQALGQGPEFLTYFNYEAQQDKSGLPNDRFSAERPEGSISTLTIQRTEQRDSAMYRCASSLAGTGSNSPLHFGNGTRLTVT.

The CDR3 reads CASSRDRGPSSYEQYF. The CDR3 DNA follows: TGTGCCAGCAGCCGGGACAGGGGGCCCAGCTCCTACGAGCAGTACTTC. This sequence joins TRBV5-4 and TRBJ2-5; TRBD1 matches 12 bases. The J call may be in error: the DNA end matches TRBJ2-7 better. Germline CDR1 reads SGHNT; CDR2 reads YYREEE (reference sequence). CDR3 length equals 16 residues.

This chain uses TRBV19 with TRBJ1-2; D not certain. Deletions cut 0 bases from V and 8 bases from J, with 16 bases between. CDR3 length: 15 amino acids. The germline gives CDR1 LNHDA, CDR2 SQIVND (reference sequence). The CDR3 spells CASSIDLNNPRGYTF. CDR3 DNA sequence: TGTGCCAGTAGTATAGATCTAAATAACCCGCGGGGCTACACCTTC.

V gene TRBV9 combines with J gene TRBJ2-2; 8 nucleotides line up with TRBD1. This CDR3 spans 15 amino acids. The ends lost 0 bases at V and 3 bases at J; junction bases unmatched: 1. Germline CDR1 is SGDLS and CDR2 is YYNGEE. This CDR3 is CASSVADRDTGELFF. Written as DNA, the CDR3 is TGTGCCAGCAGCGTAGCGGACAGGGACACCGGGGAGCTGTTTTTT.

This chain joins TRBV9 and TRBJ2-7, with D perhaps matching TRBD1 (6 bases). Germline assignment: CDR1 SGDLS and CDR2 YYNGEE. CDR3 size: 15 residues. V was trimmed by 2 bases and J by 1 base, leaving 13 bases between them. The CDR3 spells CASSVGTGLSYEQYF. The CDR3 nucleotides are TGTGCCAGCAGCGTTGGTACAGGGTTGTCCTACGAGCAGTACTTC.

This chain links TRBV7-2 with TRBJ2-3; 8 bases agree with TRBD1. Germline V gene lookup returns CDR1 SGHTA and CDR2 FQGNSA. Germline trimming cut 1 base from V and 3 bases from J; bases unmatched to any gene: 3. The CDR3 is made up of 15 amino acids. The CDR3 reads CASSLGTGMTDTQYF. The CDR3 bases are TGTGCCAGCAGCTTAGGGACAGGGATGACAGATACGCAGTATTTT.

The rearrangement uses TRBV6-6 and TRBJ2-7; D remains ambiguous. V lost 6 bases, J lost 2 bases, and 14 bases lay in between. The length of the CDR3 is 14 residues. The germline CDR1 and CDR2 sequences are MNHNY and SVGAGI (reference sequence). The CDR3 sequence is CASSVRPAPYEQYF. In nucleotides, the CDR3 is TGTGCCAGCAGCGTACGGCCGGCGCCCTACGAGCAGTACTTC.

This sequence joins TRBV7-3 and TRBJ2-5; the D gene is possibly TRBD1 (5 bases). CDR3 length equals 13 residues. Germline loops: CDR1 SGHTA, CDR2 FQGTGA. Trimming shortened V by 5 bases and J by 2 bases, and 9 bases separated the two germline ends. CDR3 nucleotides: TGTGCCAGCAGCCAAGGGGTTCAAGAGACCCAGTACTTC. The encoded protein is CASSQGVQETQYF.

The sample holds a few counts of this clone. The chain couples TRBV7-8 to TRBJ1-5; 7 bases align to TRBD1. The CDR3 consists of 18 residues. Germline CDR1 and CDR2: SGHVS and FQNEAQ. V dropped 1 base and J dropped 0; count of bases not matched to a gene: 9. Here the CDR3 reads CASSLDPGQSYSNQPQHF. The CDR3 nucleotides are TGTGCCAGCAGCTTAGACCCGGGACAGTCATATAGCAATCAGCCCCAGCATTTT. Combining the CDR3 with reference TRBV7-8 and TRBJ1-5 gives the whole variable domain GAGVSQSPRYKVAKRGQDVALRCDPISGHVSLFWYQQALGQGPEFLTYFQNEAQLDKSGLPSDRFFAERPEGSVSTLKIQRTQQEDSAVYLCASSLDPGQSYSNQPQHFGDGTRLSIL.

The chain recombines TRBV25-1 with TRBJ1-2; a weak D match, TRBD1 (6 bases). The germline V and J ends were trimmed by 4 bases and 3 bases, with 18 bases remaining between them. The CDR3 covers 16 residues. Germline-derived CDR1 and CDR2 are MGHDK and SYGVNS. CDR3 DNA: TGTGCCAGCAGTGTACAGGGAGCCTTGGGTGACTATGGCTACACCTTC. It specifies CASSVQGALGDYGYTF.

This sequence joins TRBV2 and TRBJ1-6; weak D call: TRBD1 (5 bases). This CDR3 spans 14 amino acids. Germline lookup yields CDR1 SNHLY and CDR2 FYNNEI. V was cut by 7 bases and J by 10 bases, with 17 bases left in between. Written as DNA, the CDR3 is TGTGCCAGCAAACGGGACGGGCTGGGCTCACCCCTCCACTTT. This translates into CASKRDGLGSPLHF. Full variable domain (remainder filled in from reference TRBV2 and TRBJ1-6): EPEVTQTPSHQVTQMGQEVILRCVPISNHLYFYWYRQILGQKVEFLVSFYNNEISEKSEIFDDQFSVERPDGSNFTLKIRSTKLEDSAMYFCASKRDGLGSPLHFGNGTRLTVT.

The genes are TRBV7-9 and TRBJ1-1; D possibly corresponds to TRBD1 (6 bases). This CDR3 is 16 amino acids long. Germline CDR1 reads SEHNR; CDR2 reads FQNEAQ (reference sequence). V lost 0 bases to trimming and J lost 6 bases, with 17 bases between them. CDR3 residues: CASSLARVGARAEAFF. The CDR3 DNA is TGTGCCAGCAGCTTAGCGCGTGTGGGGGCGCGAGCTGAAGCTTTCTTT.